This T cell receptor beta chain came from a study of siplizumab effects on memory and regulatory T cells. Overall study results and limits: Roughly 75-96% of proliferating clones (CD4+ or CD8+) could not be assigned a naive or memory phenotype.

The assay was immunoSEQ multiplex PCR, and TCRdb's table has in-frame clones only and misses some. Of some 90,000 clones listed, about 90% are singletons. On this clone: As yet, its antigen is unknown.

Germline values: CDR1 ENHRY, CDR2 SYGVKD. The CDR3 is 12 amino acids. V dropped 3 bases and J dropped 7; count of bases not matched to a gene: 2. The sequencing input was CD4+ T cells sorted from blood. The chain is built from TRBV10-3 and TRBJ1-1; 7 bases match TRBD1. The TCR was taken from a human donor in good health. The CDR3 bases are TGTGCCATCAGTGATCCAGGGGGTGAAGCTTTCTTT. Encoded protein: CAISDPGGEAFF.